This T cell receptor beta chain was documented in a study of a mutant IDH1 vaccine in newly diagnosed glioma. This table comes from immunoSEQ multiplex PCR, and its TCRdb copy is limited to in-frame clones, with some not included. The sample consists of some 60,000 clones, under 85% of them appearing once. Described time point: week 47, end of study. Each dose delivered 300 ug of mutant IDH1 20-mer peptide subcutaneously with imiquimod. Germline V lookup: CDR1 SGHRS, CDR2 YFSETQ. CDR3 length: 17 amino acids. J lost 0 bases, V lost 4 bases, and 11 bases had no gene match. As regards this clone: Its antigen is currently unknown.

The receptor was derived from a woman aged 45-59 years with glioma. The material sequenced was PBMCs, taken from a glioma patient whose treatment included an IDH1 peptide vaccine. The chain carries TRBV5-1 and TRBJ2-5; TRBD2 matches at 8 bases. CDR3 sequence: CASSLRWTGGNQETQYF. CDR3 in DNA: TGCGCCAGCAGCCTACGATGGACGGGGGGGAACCAAGAGACCCAGTACTTC.